The rows below give T cell receptor beta chains drawn from one sample of a study of blood T cells in healthy people across ages. TCRdb fed the 5' RACE reads into MiXCR, producing one record per CDR3 protein. The repertoire holds under 2 million distinct CDR3 sequences, with about 35% as singletons. Sequences were obtained from blood. These receptor sequences come from a woman aged 25-40 years in good health. CDR3s include the opening cysteine and the closing phenylalanine or tryptophan. The D gene is left open where the match is weak. Clone size is not always given. Where it is, it says once, few, many or a class for expanded clones.

V gene: TRBV30; D gene: TRBD2; J gene: TRBJ2-7; clone size: many; CDR3 protein: CAWRLAGVYEQYF; CDR3 DNA: TGTGCCTGGAGGCTAGCGGGAGTCTACGAGCAGTACTTC
V gene: TRBV12-5; D gene: TRBD2; J gene: TRBJ2-1; clone size: .; CDR3 protein: CASGPLAGRLGAQFF; CDR3 DNA: TGTGCTAGTGGTCCCCTTGCCGGGAGGCTAGGTGCGCAGTTCTTC
V gene: TRBV30; D gene: TRBD1; J gene: TRBJ2-5; clone size: few; CDR3 protein: CAWGQGEETQYF; CDR3 DNA: TGTGCCTGGGGACAGGGGGAAGAGACCCAGTACTTC
V gene: TRBV12-3/TRBV12-4; D gene: .; J gene: TRBJ2-5; clone size: .; CDR3 protein: CASSLIQGKEETQYF; CDR3 DNA: TGTGCCAGCAGTTTGATCCAGGGAAAGGAAGAGACCCAGTACTTC
V gene: TRBV29-1; D gene: .; J gene: TRBJ2-5; clone size: many; CDR3 protein: CSVVMRGRGETQYF; CDR3 DNA: TGCAGCGTTGTCATGCGGGGGCGCGGAGAGACCCAGTACTTC
V gene: TRBV28; D gene: TRBD1; J gene: TRBJ1-2; clone size: few; CDR3 protein: CASSSRGQGMDGYTF; CDR3 DNA: TGTGCCAGCAGTAGCCGGGGACAGGGGATGGATGGCTACACCTTC
V gene: TRBV7-9; D gene: TRBD2; J gene: TRBJ2-1; clone size: .; CDR3 protein: CASSLGGFIYNEQFF; CDR3 DNA: TGTGCCAGCAGCTTGGGGGGGTTTATCTACAATGAGCAGTTCTTC
V gene: TRBV2; D gene: TRBD2; J gene: TRBJ2-7; clone size: .; CDR3 protein: CASRYLAGSYEQYF; CDR3 DNA: TGTGCCAGCAGGTATTTAGCGGGGAGCTACGAGCAGTACTTC
V gene: TRBV4-1; D gene: TRBD2; J gene: TRBJ2-1; clone size: .; CDR3 protein: CASSQRTSGVNNEQFF; CDR3 DNA: TGCGCCAGCAGCCAAAGGACTAGCGGGGTAAACAATGAGCAGTTCTTC
V gene: TRBV5-1; D gene: TRBD2; J gene: TRBJ2-3; clone size: .; CDR3 protein: CASRIAGRGTDTQYF; CDR3 DNA: TGCGCCAGCAGAATAGCGGGGAGGGGCACAGATACGCAGTATTTT
V gene: TRBV9; D gene: .; J gene: TRBJ2-1; clone size: .; CDR3 protein: CASSVETTRGDEQFF; CDR3 DNA: TGTGCCAGCAGCGTAGAAACTACCCGAGGCGATGAGCAGTTCTTC
V gene: TRBV2; D gene: TRBD2; J gene: TRBJ2-2; clone size: .; CDR3 protein: CASSEAERGGLTGELFF; CDR3 DNA: TGTGCCAGCAGTGAAGCCGAGCGGGGGGGCCTAACCGGGGAGCTGTTTTTT
V gene: TRBV5-6; D gene: TRBD2; J gene: TRBJ2-1; clone size: .; CDR3 protein: CASSLEGSGRNNEQFF; CDR3 DNA: TGTGCCAGCAGCTTGGAGGGGAGCGGGAGGAACAATGAGCAGTTCTTC
V gene: TRBV7-3; D gene: TRBD1; J gene: TRBJ2-2; clone size: .; CDR3 protein: CASSLRPQGATGELFF; CDR3 DNA: TGTGCCAGCAGCTTACGCCCACAGGGGGCGACCGGGGAGCTGTTTTTT
V gene: TRBV12-3/TRBV12-4; D gene: .; J gene: TRBJ1-5; clone size: .; CDR3 protein: CASSLSAGAQHF; CDR3 DNA: TGTGCCAGCAGTTTATCGGCGGGGGCCCAGCATTTT
V gene: TRBV7-7; D gene: .; J gene: TRBJ2-7; clone size: once; CDR3 protein: CASGLVPGDEQYF; CDR3 DNA: TGCGCCAGCGGCTTAGTTCCAGGGGACGAGCAGTACTTC
V gene: TRBV20-1; D gene: TRBD2; J gene: TRBJ2-7; clone size: few; CDR3 protein: CSAYGLAGINEQYF; CDR3 DNA: TGCAGTGCCTATGGACTAGCGGGAATAAACGAGCAGTACTTC
V gene: TRBV20-1; D gene: TRBD2; J gene: TRBJ2-3; clone size: few; CDR3 protein: CSATRGLPGGLETDTQYF; CDR3 DNA: TGCAGTGCCACTCGGGGTCTCCCGGGGGGGCTGGAGACAGATACGCAGTATTTT
V gene: TRBV13; D gene: TRBD2; J gene: TRBJ2-7; clone size: .; CDR3 protein: CASSKPSGDSSYEQYF; CDR3 DNA: TGTGCCAGCAGCAAGCCTAGCGGGGATAGCTCTTACGAGCAGTACTTC
V gene: TRBV5-6; D gene: TRBD2; J gene: TRBJ2-7; clone size: .; CDR3 protein: CASSLGVKGGLLAYEQYF; CDR3 DNA: TGTGCCAGCAGCTTGGGGGTGAAAGGCGGATTACTAGCGTACGAGCAGTACTTC
V gene: TRBV4-1; D gene: .; J gene: TRBJ2-1; clone size: many; CDR3 protein: CASSQDLLAGRWNEQFF; CDR3 DNA: TGCGCCAGCAGCCAAGACTTACTCGCGGGGAGGTGGAATGAGCAGTTCTTC
V gene: TRBV5-1; D gene: .; J gene: TRBJ2-6; clone size: .; CDR3 protein: CASSRRQDSSGANVLTF; CDR3 DNA: TGCGCCAGCAGCCGAAGACAGGATTCCTCTGGGGCCAACGTCCTGACTTTC
V gene: TRBV9; D gene: .; J gene: TRBJ1-6; clone size: .; CDR3 protein: CASSVGRGADSPLHF; CDR3 DNA: TGTGCCAGCAGCGTAGGTCGGGGGGCAGATTCACCCCTCCACTTT
V gene: TRBV4-1; D gene: .; J gene: TRBJ1-1; clone size: .; CDR3 protein: CASSQDRAGYDFF; CDR3 DNA: TGCGCCAGCAGCCAAGATCGGGCAGGGTATGATTTCTTT
V gene: TRBV9; D gene: .; J gene: TRBJ2-7; clone size: few; CDR3 protein: CASSLRVEAYEQYF; CDR3 DNA: TGTGCCAGCAGCCTTAGGGTCGAAGCCTACGAGCAGTACTTC